This entry describes one T cell receptor (beta chain). PCR was performed a second time for about 6 to 12 cycles using a sample-barcoded 5' primer and a J-beta primer mix. TCRdb re-derived calls from the 5' RACE reads in MiXCR, one entry per CDR3 protein. The sample includes 790,000 or so distinct CDR3 sequences, roughly three fifths of them seen just once. This sample was taken from a study of blood T cells in healthy people across ages. V lost 5 bases, J lost 4 bases, and 18 bases lay in between. The CDR3 length is 15 residues. Germline CDR1 SGHRS, CDR2 YFSETQ. Sequenced: blood. The chain uses TRBV5-1 and TRBJ1-2; no firm D call. The receptor comes from a middle-aged man in good health. The CDR3 reads CASRESPQTSYGYTF. CDR3 DNA: TGCGCCAGCAGAGAATCCCCCCAGACCTCCTATGGCTACACCTTC.